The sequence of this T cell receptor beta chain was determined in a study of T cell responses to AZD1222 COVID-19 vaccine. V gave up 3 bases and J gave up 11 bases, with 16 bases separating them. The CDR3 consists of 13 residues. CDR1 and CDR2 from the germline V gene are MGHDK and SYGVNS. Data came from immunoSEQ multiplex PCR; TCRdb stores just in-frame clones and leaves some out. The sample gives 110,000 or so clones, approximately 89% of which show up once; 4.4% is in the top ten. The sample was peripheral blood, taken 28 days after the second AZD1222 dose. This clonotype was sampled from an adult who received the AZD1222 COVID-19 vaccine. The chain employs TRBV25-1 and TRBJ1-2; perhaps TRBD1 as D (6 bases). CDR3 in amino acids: CASSEVLGGWYTF. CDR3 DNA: TGTGCCAGCAGTGAGGTTCTGGGGGGCTGGTACACCTTC.